This T cell receptor beta chain was obtained from a study of patients and donors after allogeneic stem cell transplantation. CDR1 is KGHSH and CDR2 is LQKENI in the germline V gene. With V trimmed by 1 base and J by 6 bases, 3 bases remained unmatched. The CDR3 spans 13 residues. TCRdb reanalysed the RT-PCR reads using MiXCR and keeps one entry per CDR3 protein. The repertoire has about a million distinct CDR3 sequences, around 17% of them found once; the top ten carry 6%. This receptor was taken from a human donor who was either an allogeneic HSCT recipient or a stem cell or donor lymphocyte infusion donor (not recorded which). It is not recorded whose cells these are; they may come from a transplant donor. The rearrangement links TRBV18 to TRBJ2-7; 7 nucleotides agree with TRBD1. The sample comprised blood, either unsorted or a sorted T cell fraction (not recorded which). The DNA of the CDR3 is TGTGCCAGCTCACCACTAGGGGGCGGCGAGCAGTACTTC. The encoded protein is CASSPLGGGEQYF.